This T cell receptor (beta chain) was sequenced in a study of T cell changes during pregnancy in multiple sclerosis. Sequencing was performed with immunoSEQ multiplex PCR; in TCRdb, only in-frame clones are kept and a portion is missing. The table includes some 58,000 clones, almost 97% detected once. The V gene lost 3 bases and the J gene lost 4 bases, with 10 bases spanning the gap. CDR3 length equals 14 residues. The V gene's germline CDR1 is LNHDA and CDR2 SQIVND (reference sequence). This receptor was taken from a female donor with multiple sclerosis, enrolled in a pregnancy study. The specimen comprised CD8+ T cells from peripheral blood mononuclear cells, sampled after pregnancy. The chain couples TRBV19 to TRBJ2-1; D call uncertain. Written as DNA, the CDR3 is TGTGCCAGTAGTATTCGGCTAGAGTACAATGAGCAGTTCTTC. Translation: CASSIRLEYNEQFF.